This entry is about one TCR beta chain. The antigen it binds to is not known. Base qualities are not provided; no much larger clone lies one nucleotide away. Using the deep immunoSEQ assay, multiplex PCR amplified TCR CDR3 regions from genomic DNA. Extracted genomic DNA from each cell subset was distributed evenly across all wells of several immunoSEQ 96-well plates, and each plate was treated as a replicate. For sorted subsets, around 200 ng genomic DNA, equal to some 30,000 T cell genomes, was loaded into each replicate PCR. The purified libraries were quantified using a Qubit 3.0 fluorometer, sized with a Bioanalyzer 2100, and then quantified again using the KAPA Library Quantification kit. A separate single-read 150-cycle Illumina NextSeq 550 flow cell was used to sequence each immunoSEQ 96-well plate. As for how the authors treated the data: Because the immunoSEQ output held only junctional sequences and lacked quality scores, the filtering could not match the filtering applied to full-length reads. To assign V/J genes and CDR3, sequences were annotated using PyIR, a Python wrapper for IgBLAST v1.9, with IMGT germline references. Reads were filtered out if the reads had weak V/J assignments (E-value above 1e-6), no CDR3, stop codons, out-of-frame junctions, or ambiguous translated residues. V3J clonotypes were defined as sequences sharing the same inferred V gene, J gene, and CDR3 amino acid sequence. The percentage overlap between two repertoires was calculated by dividing the number of shared unique clonotypes by the size of the smaller repertoire. Repertoire richness was assessed with RTK rarefaction, the Chao1 estimator, and Recon v2.1 estimates of unobserved clonotypes. Generation probabilities were computed with OLGA for all TCRbeta clonotypes obtained by the gDNA method from a few donors. Drawn from immuneACCESS, this table holds only the in-frame rearrangements with V and J called that TCRdb kept. Clones are partly lost; checked studies trace under half to an unresolved V gene and leave the rest unexplained. V and J calls plus clone size are reproduced from that table; the DNA served to infer D and trimming. The table for this sample lists 190,000 or so clones; around 63% of them were counted only once. 8.5% to 12% of the sample belongs to the ten largest clones.

The donors were healthy, HIV-negative adults who had no recently reported acute infections or vaccinations. Every donor was a Caucasian adult residing in Nashville, Tennessee, USA. CD4+ T cells were enriched by magnetic negative selection, after which naive cells were positively selected on CD45RA and the negative fraction was taken as the memory subset. Blood was collected by leukapheresis, and PBMCs were isolated by Ficoll-Histopaque density gradient centrifugation and then cryopreserved in liquid nitrogen vapor phase. Analytical flow cytometry was used to check the purity and quantity of each magnetically sorted T cell population. From each sorted fraction, genomic DNA was isolated and quantified by UV absorbance on a Nanodrop 2000c. This specimen comes from a study of shared clonotypes between healthy human individuals (dated by TCRdb to 2020 to 2022). Background for the entire study: Two women and three men aged 18 to 49 years were included in the cohort. For each donor, CD4 naive and CD4 memory were each given three plates, CD8 naive was given two plates, and CD8 memory was given one plate. Blood TCR repertoires of a handful of healthy adults were deeply sequenced to estimate repertoire size and the extent of clonotype sharing between individuals. Libraries were prepared and TCR repertoires were sequenced by different laboratories using diverse techniques, in order to increase sequencing depth and limit assay-specific biases. Leukapheresis yielded between about 0.8 and 9.5 billion PBMCs per donor.

From a lookup of the germline V gene, CDR1 and CDR2 are SQVTM and ANQGSEA. The CDR3 measures 13 amino acids from cysteine to phenylalanine. The entry retains the CDR3 DNA only, 39 bases that are in frame from base 1. Relative to germline, V is 6 bases shorter and J is 5 bases shorter, with 13 bases between their ends. What the authors observed across the whole study: Sampling was limited to blood, and TCR repertoires in tissue likely differ from TCR repertoires in blood. About 4.5% of naive CD4, approximately 3.7% of naive CD8, about 2.4% of memory CD4, and approximately 0.39% of memory CD8 clonotypes were shared across several donors. Pairwise subsampling indicated that sequencing depth was expected to affect the degree of clonotype sharing among donors. Naive subsets generally had larger estimated clonotype richness than memory subsets did. Because the study included a small number of donors, the genetic and exposure-history diversity represented was limited. Compared with non-shared clonotypes, clonotypes shared by all four sorted-subset donors had higher generation probabilities. Even with the large sequencing depth, rarefaction of the sorted-subset datasets indicated that sequencing was incomplete.

The sample taken for sequencing was memory CD4+ T cells sorted from blood. What this sample's cell subset or site label stands for: CD45RA-negative fraction. The origin of this receptor is a man aged 25-45 years in good health. The chain is encoded by TRBV29-1 joined to TRBJ2-2, with no confident D gene call. The bases read TGCAGCGTACATAGGGCAAGGACCGGGGAGCTGTTTTTT. Translation gives CSVHRARTGELFF.